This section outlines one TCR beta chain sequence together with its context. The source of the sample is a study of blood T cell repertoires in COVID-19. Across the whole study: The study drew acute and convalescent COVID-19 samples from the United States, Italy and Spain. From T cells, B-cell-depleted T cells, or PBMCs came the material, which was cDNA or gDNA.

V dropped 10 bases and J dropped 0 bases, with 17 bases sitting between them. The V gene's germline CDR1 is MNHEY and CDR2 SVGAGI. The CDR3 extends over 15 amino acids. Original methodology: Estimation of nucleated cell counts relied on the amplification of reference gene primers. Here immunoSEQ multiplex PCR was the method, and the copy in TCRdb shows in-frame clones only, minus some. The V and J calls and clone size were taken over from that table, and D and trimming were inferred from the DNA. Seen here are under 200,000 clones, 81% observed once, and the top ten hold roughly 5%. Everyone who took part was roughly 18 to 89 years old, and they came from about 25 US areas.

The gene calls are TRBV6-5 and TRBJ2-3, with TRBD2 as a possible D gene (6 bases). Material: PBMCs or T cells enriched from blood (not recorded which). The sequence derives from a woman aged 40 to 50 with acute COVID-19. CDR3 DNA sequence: TGTGCCACCCGGCACGGGAGAACTAGCACAGATACGCAGTATTTT. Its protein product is CATRHGRTSTDTQYF.